This T cell receptor (beta chain) was obtained from a study of radiotherapy plus CTLA-4 blockade in lung cancer. The study's findings and limits: Expansion in blood of tumor-derived TCR clones was seen after radiotherapy plus ipilimumab.

A word on this clone: Its antigen is unidentified.

Per the germline V gene, CDR1 is SGHRS and CDR2 is YFSETQ. The CDR3 loop spans 14 amino acids. Sequencing was performed with immunoSEQ multiplex PCR; in TCRdb, only in-frame clones are kept and a portion is missing. Of just over 60,000 clones in the sample, roughly 80% were seen once. The gene calls are TRBV5-1 and TRBJ2-5, with 7 bases matching TRBD1. The J call may be incorrect, as the DNA end agrees better with TRBJ2-7. The clonotype originates from a human donor with non-small cell lung cancer who had a complete response to radiotherapy plus ipilimumab. This specimen consisted of peripheral blood, obtained from a patient treated with radiotherapy plus ipilimumab. In DNA, the CDR3 is TGCGCCAGCAGCTTGGCAGGGGGTCCCTACGAGCAGTACTTC. Translated, it gives CASSLAGGPYEQYF.